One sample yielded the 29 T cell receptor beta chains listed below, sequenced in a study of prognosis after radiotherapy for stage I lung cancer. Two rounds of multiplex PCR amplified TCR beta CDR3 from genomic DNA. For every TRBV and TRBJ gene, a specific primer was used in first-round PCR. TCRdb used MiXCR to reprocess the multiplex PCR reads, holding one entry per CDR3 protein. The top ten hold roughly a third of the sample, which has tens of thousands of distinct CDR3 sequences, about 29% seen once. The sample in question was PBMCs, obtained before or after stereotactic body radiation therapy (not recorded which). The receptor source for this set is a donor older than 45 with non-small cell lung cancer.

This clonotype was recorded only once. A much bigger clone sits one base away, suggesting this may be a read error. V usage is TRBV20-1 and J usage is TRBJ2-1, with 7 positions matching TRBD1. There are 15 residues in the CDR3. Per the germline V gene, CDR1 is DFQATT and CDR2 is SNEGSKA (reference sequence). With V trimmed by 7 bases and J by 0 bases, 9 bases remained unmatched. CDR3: CSVDNRGSSYNEQFF. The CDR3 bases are TGCAGTGTTGACAACAGGGGATCCTCCTACAATGAGCAGTTCTTC.

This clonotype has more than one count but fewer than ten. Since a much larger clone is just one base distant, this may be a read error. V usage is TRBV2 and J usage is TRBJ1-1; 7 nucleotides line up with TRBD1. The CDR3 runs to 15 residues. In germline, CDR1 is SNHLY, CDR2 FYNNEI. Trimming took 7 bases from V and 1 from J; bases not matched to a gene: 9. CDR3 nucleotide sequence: TGTGCCAGCATCCTCGACAGGGTGGGGAACACTGAAGCTTTCTTT. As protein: CASILDRVGNTEAFF.

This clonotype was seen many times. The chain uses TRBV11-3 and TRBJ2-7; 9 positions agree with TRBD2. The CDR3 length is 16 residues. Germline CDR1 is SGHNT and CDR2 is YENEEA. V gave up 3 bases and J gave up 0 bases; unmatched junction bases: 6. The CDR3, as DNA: TGTGCCAGCAGCTTTGGGAGCGGGGGGAGCTCCTACGAGCAGTACTTC. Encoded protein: CASSFGSGGSSYEQYF.

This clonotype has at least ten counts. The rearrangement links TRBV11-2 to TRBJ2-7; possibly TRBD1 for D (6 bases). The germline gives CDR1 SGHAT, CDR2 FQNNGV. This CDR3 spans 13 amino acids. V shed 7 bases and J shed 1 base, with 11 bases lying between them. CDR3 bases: TGTGCCAGCACCCTAGGGGGATCCTACGAGCAGTACTTC. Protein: CASTLGGSYEQYF.

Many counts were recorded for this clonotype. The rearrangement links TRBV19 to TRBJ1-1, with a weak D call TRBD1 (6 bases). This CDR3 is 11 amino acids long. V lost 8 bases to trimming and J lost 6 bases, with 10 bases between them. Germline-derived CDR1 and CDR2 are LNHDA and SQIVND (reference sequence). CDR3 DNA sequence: TGTGCCAGTCAAAGGGGGGCTGAAGCTTTCTTT. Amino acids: CASQRGAEAFF.

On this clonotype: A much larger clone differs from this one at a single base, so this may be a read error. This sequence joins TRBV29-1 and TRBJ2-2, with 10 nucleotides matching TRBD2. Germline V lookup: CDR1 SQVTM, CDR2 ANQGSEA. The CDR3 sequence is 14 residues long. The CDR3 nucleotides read TGCAGCGTTGTAGAGCTAGCGGGAGCCGGGGAGCCGTTTTTT. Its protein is CSVVELAGAGEPFF.

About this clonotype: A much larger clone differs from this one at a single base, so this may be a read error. The CDR3 loop is CASITGQGSYEQYF. The CDR3 nucleotides are TGTGCCAGCATCACCGGACAGGGCTCCTACGAGCAGTACTTC. This rearrangement joins TRBV5-5 to TRBJ2-7, with 8 nucleotides matching TRBD1. The CDR3 loop spans 14 amino acids. CDR1 SGHKS and CDR2 YYEKEE come from the germline V gene (reference sequence). The ends lost 6 bases at V and 0 bases at J; junction bases unmatched: 5. Full variable domain (rest looked up from reference TRBV5-5 and TRBJ2-7): DAGVTQSPTHLIKTRGQQVTLRCSPISGHKSVSWYQQVLGQGPQFIFQYYEKEERGRGNFPDRFSARQFPNYSSELNVNALLLGDSALYLCASITGQGSYEQYFGPGTRLTVT.

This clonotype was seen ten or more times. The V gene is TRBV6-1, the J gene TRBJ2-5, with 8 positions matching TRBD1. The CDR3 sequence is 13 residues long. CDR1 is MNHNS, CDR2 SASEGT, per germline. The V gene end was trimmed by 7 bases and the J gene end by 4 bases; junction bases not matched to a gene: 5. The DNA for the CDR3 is TGTGCCAGCACCCGACAGGGGCGAGAGACCCAGTACTTC. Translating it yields CASTRQGRETQYF.

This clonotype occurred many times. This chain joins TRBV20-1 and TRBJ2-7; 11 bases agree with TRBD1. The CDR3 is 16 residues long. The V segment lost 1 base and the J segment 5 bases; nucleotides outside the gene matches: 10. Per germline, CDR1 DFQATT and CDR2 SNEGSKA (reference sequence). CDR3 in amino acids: CSARAEFGTGGDEQYF. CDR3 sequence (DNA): TGCAGTGCTAGAGCCGAATTTGGGACAGGGGGGGACGAGCAGTACTTC.

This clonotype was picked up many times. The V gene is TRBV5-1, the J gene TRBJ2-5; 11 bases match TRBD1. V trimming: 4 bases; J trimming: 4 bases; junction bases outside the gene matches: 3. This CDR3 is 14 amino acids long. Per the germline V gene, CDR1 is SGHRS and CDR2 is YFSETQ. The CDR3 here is CASSLGTGGETQYF. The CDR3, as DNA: TGCGCCAGCAGCCTCGGGACAGGGGGAGAGACCCAGTACTTC.

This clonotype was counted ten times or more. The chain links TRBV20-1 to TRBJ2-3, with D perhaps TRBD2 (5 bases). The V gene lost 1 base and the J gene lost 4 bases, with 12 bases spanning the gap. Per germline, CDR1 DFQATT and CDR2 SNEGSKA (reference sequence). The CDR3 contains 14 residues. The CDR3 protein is CSARVYRGADTQYF. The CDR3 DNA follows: TGCAGTGCTAGAGTCTACCGGGGTGCAGATACGCAGTATTTT.

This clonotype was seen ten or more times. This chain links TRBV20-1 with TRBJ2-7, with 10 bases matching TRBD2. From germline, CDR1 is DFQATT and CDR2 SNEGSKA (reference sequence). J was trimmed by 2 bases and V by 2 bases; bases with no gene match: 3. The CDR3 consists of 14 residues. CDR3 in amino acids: CSARPSGSPYEQYF. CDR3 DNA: TGCAGTGCTAGACCTAGCGGGAGTCCCTACGAGCAGTACTTC.

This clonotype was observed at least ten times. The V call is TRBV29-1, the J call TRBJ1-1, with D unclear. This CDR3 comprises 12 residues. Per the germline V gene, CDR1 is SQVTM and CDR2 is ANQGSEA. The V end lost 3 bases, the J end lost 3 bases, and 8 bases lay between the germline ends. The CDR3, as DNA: TGCAGCGTTGAGGGAATCTACACTGAAGCTTTCTTT. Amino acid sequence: CSVEGIYTEAFF.

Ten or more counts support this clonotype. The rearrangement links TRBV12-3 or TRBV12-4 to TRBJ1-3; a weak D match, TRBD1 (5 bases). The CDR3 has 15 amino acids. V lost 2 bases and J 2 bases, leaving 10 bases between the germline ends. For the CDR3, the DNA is TGTGCCAGCAGTTTAATCGGAGGGGCTGGAAACACCATATATTTT. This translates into CASSLIGGAGNTIYF.

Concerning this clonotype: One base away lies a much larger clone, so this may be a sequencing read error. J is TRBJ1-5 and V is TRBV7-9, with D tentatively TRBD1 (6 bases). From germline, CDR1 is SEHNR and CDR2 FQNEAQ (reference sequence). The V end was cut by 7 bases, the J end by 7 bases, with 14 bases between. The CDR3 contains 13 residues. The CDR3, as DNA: TGTGCCAGCATTGCAGGGGCAGGGCAGCCCCAGCATTTT. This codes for CASIAGAGQPQHF.

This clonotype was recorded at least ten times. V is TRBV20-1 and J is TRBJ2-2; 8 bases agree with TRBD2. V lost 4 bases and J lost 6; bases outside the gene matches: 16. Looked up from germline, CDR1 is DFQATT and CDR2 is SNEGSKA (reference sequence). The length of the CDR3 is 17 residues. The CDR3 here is CSATSPGRAGTAGELFF. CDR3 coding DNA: TGCAGTGCTACTTCGCCCGGGAGGGCCGGGACGGCCGGGGAGCTGTTTTTT.

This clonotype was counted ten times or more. This CDR3 is CASSREGHNSYEQYF. The CDR3 coding sequence is TGTGCCAGCAGCCGGGAGGGACACAACTCCTACGAGCAGTACTTC. The J gene is TRBJ2-7, the V gene TRBV27; 8 bases fit TRBD2. Germline CDR1 and CDR2: MNHEY and SMNVEV (reference sequence). The ends lost 6 bases at V and 0 bases at J; junction bases unmatched: 7. This CDR3 has 15 residues.

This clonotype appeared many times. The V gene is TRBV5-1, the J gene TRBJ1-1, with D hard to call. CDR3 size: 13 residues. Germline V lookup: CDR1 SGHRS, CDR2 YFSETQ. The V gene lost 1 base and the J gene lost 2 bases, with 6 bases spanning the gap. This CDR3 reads CASSLRANTEAFF. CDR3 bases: TGCGCCAGCAGCTTGCGAGCAAACACTGAAGCTTTCTTT.

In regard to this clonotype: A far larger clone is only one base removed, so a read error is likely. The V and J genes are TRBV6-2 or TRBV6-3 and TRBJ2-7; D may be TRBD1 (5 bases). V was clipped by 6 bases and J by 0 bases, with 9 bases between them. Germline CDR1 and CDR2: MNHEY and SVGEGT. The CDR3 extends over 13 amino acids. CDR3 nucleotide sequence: TGTGCCAGCAGCTCCAGGGTCTCCTACGAGCAGTACTTC. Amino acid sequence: CASSSRVSYEQYF.

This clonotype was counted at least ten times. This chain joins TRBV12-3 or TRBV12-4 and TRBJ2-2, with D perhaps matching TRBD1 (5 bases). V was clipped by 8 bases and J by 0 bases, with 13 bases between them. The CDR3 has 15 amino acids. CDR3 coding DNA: TGTGCCAGCGGCAATGGGGCCGCGAACACCGGGGAGCTGTTTTTT. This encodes CASGNGAANTGELFF.

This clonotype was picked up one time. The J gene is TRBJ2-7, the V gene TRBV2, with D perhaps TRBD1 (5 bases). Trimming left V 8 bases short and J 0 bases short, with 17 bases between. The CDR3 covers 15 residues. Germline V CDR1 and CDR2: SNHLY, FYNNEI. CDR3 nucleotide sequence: TGTGCCAGCGATTTCCCCTGGACATGCTCCTACGAGCAGTACTTC. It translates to CASDFPWTCSYEQYF.

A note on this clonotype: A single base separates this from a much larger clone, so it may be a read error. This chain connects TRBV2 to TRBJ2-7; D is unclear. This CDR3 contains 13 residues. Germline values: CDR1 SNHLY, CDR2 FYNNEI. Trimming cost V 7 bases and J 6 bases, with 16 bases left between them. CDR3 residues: CASNWAQNGEQYF. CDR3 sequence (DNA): TGTGCCAGCAATTGGGCCCAAAATGGCGAGCAGTACTTC.

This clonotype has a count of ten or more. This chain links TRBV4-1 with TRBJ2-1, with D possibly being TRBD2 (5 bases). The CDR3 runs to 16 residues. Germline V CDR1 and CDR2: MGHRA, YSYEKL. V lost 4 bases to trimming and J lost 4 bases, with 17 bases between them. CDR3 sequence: CASSPKITPGYNEQFF. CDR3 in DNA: TGCGCCAGCAGCCCCAAGATAACCCCGGGGTACAATGAGCAGTTCTTC.

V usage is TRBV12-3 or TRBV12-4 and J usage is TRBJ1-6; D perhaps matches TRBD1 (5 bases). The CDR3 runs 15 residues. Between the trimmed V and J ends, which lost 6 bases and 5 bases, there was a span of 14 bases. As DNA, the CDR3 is TGTGCCAGCAGAGCGTGGGGGATAAATAATTCACCCCTCCACTTT. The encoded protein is CASRAWGINNSPLHF.

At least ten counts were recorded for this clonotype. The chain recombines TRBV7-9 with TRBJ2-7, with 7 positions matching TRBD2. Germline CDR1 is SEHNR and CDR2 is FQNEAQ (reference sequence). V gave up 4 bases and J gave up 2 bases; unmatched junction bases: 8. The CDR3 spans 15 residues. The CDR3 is CASSSREAAPYEQYF. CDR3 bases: TGTGCCAGCAGCTCCCGGGAGGCAGCCCCCTACGAGCAGTACTTC. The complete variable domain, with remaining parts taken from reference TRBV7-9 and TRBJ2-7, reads DTGVSQNPRHKITKRGQNVTFRCDPISEHNRLYWYRQTLGQGPEFLTYFQNEAQLEKSRLLSDRFSAERPKGSFSTLEIQRTEQGDSAMYLCASSSREAAPYEQYFGPGTRLTVT.

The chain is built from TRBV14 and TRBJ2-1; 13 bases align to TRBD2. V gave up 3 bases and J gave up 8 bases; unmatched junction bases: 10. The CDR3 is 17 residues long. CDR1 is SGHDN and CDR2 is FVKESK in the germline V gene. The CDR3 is CASSHGLAGEGMDEQFF. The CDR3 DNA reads TGTGCCAGCAGCCACGGACTAGCGGGAGAAGGGATGGATGAGCAGTTCTTC.

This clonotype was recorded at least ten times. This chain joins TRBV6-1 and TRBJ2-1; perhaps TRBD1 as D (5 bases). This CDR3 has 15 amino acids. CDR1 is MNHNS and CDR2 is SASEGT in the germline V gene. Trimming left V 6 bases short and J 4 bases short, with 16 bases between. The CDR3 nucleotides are TGTGCCAGCAGCCACGACGGACAACGGTACAATGAGCAGTTCTTC. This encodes CASSHDGQRYNEQFF.

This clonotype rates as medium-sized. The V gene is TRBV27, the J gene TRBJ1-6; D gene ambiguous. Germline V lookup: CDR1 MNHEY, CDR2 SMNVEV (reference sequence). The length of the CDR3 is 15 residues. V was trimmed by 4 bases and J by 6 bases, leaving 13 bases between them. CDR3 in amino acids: CASSSSRGSNSPLHF. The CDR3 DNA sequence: TGTGCCAGCAGTTCATCAAGAGGGTCTAATTCACCCCTCCACTTT.

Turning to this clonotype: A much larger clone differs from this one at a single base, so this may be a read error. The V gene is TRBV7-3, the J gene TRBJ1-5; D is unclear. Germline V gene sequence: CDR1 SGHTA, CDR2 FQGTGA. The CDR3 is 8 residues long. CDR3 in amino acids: CDSTLLHF. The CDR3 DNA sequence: TGTGACAGCACCCTCCTGCATTTT. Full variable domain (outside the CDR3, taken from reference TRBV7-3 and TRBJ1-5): GAGVSQTPSNKVTEKGKYVELRCDPISGHTALYWYRQSLGQGPEFLIYFQGTGAADDSGLPNDRFFAVRPEGSVSTLKIQRTERGDSAVYLCDSTLLHFGDGTRLSIL.